This T cell receptor (beta chain) came from a study of blood T cell repertoires in COVID-19. Study overall: Acute-phase and convalescent COVID-19 samples originated in the United States, Italy and Spain.

This CDR3 region has 16 residues. Germline V gene data show CDR1 as SEHNR and CDR2 as FQNEAQ (reference sequence). The V and J ends lost 1 base and 10 bases, in that order; junction bases with no gene match: 7. As originally analysed: How many nucleated cells were present was estimated from reference gene primer amplification. Assay: immunoSEQ multiplex PCR; the TCRdb copy retains only in-frame clones and omits some. V and J calls and clone size come straight from that table; D and trimming were deduced from the DNA. In the table there are about 200,000 clones, 85% of which are singletons. Categorization into cohorts depended on clinical history that participants reported. Before being deemed recovered, Cohort 3 donors had two negative PCRs, clearance, or symptom resolution.

The sequenced sample consisted of PBMCs or T cells enriched from blood (not recorded which). The V call is TRBV7-9, the J call TRBJ1-6, with TRBD1 matching 10 bases. This sequence originates from a man aged 40-55 years who had recovered from COVID-19. Here the CDR3 reads CASSLGDRGLGSPLHF. The CDR3 DNA reads TGTGCCAGCAGCTTAGGCGACAGGGGGCTAGGATCACCCCTCCACTTT. Full variable domain (outside the CDR3, taken from reference TRBV7-9 and TRBJ1-6): DTGVSQNPRHKITKRGQNVTFRCDPISEHNRLYWYRQTLGQGPEFLTYFQNEAQLEKSRLLSDRFSAERPKGSFSTLEIQRTEQGDSAMYLCASSLGDRGLGSPLHFGNGTRLTVT.